This TCR beta chain originates from a study of beta chain features in type 1 diabetes. The study reverse transcribed the entire isolated RNA, so it sequenced expressed TCRB transcripts. Profiling relied on immunoSEQ multiplex PCR, and the TCRdb table lists in-frame clones only, not all of them. The profile shows hundreds of thousands of clones, around 12% of them singletons. This clone turned up a few times. Trimming took off 6 bases at V and 3 bases at J, with 20 bases between the two ends. Germline V gene lookup returns CDR1 MNHNY and CDR2 SVGAGI (reference sequence). The length of the CDR3 is 16 residues.

Input material: naive CD4+ T cells from blood. The origin of this receptor is a man between 18 and 35 years old in good health. This chain joins TRBV6-6 and TRBJ1-1; the D gene is possibly TRBD1 (6 bases). CDR3 DNA sequence: TGTGCCAGCAGGACCCTTTACGTTTCAGGGGACACTGAAGCTTTCTTT. Its translation: CASRTLYVSGDTEAFF.